The rows below give T cell receptor beta chains drawn from one sample of a study of blood T cell repertoires in COVID-19. Profiling relied on immunoSEQ multiplex PCR, and the TCRdb table lists in-frame clones only, not all of them. The table has about 120,000 clones, approximately 80% seen once. Sequencing was performed on peripheral blood. Source of these receptors: an elderly woman with acute or convalescent COVID-19. Both conserved end residues are part of each CDR3. The D gene is left open where the match is weak. Some rows have no size entry. The others give once, few or many, or a class for an expanded clone.

V: TRBV6-5; D: NA; size: NA; J: TRBJ2-7; CDR3: CASSYLRGYEQYF; DNA: TGTGCCAGCAGTTACCTCCGGGGCTACGAGCAGTACTTC
V: TRBV5-1; D: NA; size: NA; J: TRBJ2-1; CDR3: CASSYGSGYNEQFF; DNA: TGCGCCAGCAGCTACGGTAGCGGATACAATGAGCAGTTCTTC
V: TRBV7-9; D: NA; size: once; J: TRBJ1-4; CDR3: CASSFSGRGEKLFF; DNA: TGTGCCAGCAGCTTTTCTGGCCGGGGGGAAAAACTGTTTTTT
V: TRBV30; D: TRBD1; size: few; J: TRBJ1-1; CDR3: CAWSPGQGFTEAFF; DNA: TGTGCCTGGAGTCCGGGACAGGGATTCACTGAAGCTTTCTTT
V: TRBV5-6; D: TRBD2; size: NA; J: TRBJ2-1; CDR3: CASSLVGEGWNEQFF; DNA: TGTGCCAGCAGCTTGGTGGGGGAGGGCTGGAATGAGCAGTTCTTC
V: TRBV7-8; D: NA; size: once; J: TRBJ1-1; CDR3: CASSLDDRLNTEAFF; DNA: TGTGCCAGCAGCTTAGACGACAGATTGAACACTGAAGCTTTCTTT
V: TRBV14; D: TRBD2; size: NA; J: TRBJ2-5; CDR3: CASSPEGTSVFLETQYF; DNA: TGTGCCAGCAGCCCGGAAGGGACTAGCGTGTTTTTGGAGACCCAGTACTTC
V: TRBV7-2; D: NA; size: NA; J: TRBJ2-2; CDR3: CASSSFPGTGELFF; DNA: TGTGCCAGCAGCTCCTTCCCGGGTACCGGGGAGCTGTTTTTT
V: TRBV27; D: TRBD1; size: NA; J: TRBJ1-6; CDR3: CASSFAGQYNSPLHF; DNA: TGTGCCAGCAGTTTCGCGGGACAGTATAATTCACCCCTCCACTTT
V: TRBV30; D: TRBD1; size: NA; J: TRBJ1-1; CDR3: CAWSGTGGTEAFF; DNA: TGTGCCTGGAGTGGAACAGGGGGCACTGAAGCTTTCTTT
V: TRBV7-2; D: TRBD1; size: NA; J: TRBJ1-1; CDR3: CASSAYRGNTEAFF; DNA: TGTGCCAGCAGCGCTTACAGGGGGAACACTGAAGCTTTCTTT